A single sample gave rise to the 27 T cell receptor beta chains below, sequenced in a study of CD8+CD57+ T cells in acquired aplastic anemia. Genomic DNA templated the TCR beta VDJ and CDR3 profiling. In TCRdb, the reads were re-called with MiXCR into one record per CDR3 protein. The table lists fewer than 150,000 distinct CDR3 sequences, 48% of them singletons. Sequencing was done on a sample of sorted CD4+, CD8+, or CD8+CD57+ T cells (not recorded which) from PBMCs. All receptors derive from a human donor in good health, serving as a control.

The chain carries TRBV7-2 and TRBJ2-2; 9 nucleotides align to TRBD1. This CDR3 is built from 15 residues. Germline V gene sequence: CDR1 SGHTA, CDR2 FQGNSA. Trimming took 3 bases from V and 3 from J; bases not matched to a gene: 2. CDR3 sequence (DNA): TGTGCCAGCAGCTTCGGGGACAGGGACACCGGGGAGCTGTTTTTT. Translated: CASSFGDRDTGELFF.

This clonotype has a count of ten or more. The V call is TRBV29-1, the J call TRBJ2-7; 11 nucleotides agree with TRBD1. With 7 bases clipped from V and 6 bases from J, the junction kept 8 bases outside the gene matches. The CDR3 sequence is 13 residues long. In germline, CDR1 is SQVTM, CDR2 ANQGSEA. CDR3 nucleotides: TGCAGCGCAAGGACAGGGGGCGCGGGCGAGCAGTACTTC. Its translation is CSARTGGAGEQYF.

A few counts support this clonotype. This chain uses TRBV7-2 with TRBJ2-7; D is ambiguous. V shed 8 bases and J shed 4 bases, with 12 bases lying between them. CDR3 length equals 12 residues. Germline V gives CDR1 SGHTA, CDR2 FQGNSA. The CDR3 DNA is TGTGCCAGCCTAATGATGGGTTACGAGCAGTACTTC. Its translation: CASLMMGYEQYF. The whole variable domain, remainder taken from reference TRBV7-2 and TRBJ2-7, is GAGVSQSPSNKVTEKGKDVELRCDPISGHTALYWYRQSLGQGLEFLIYFQGNSAPDKSGLPSDRFSAERTGGSVSTLTIQRTQQEDSAVYLCASLMMGYEQYFGPGTRLTVT.

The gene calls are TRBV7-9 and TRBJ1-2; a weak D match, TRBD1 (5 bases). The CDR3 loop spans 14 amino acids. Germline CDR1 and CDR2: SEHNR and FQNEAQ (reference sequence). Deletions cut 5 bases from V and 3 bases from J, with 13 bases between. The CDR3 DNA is TGTGCCAGCAGCCCGGGACCTACACACTATGGCTACACCTTC. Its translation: CASSPGPTHYGYTF.

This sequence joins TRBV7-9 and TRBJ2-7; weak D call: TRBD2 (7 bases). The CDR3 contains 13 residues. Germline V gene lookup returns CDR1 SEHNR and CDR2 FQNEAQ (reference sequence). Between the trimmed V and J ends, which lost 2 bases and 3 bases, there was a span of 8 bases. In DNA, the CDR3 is TGTGCCAGCAGCTTAAGGGGGGGCTACGAGCAGTACTTC. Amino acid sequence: CASSLRGGYEQYF.

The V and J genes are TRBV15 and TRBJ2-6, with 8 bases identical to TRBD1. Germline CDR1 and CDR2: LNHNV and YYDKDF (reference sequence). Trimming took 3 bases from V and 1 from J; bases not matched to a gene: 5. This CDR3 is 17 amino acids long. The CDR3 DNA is TGTGCCACCAGCAGTGACAGGGGCGGTTCTGGGGCCAACGTCCTGACTTTC. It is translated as CATSSDRGGSGANVLTF.

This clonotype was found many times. As DNA, the CDR3 is TGTGCCAGCAGTTACCCGGACTACGAAGCTTTCTTT. Amino acids: CASSYPDYEAFF. This chain connects TRBV6-2 or TRBV6-3 to TRBJ1-1; D call uncertain. V was shortened by 2 bases and J by 8 bases, with 9 bases between the two germline ends. Germline V gene sequence: CDR1 MNHEY, CDR2 SVGEGT. CDR3 length equals 12 residues.

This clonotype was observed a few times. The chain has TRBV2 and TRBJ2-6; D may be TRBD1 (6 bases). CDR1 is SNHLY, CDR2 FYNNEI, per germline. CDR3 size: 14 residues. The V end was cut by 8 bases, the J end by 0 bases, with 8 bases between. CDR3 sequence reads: CASEGGSGANVLTF. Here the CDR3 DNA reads TGTGCCAGCGAAGGGGGCTCTGGGGCCAACGTCCTGACTTTC.

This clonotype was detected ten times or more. CDR3 in DNA: TGCAGCGTTGAAGTAGCCGGGCGGAACACCGGGGAGCTGTTTTTT. Amino acids: CSVEVAGRNTGELFF. This chain joins TRBV29-1 and TRBJ2-2; no clear D gene. Germline V gene data show CDR1 as SQVTM and CDR2 as ANQGSEA. V was cut by 1 base and J by 1 base, with 10 bases left in between. The CDR3 consists of 15 residues.

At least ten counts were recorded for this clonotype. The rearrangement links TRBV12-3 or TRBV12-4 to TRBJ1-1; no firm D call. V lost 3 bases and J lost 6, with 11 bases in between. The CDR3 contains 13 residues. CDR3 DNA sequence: TGTGCCAGCAGTTTCGTAGTTCCGGCTGAAGCTTTCTTT. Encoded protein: CASSFVVPAEAFF.

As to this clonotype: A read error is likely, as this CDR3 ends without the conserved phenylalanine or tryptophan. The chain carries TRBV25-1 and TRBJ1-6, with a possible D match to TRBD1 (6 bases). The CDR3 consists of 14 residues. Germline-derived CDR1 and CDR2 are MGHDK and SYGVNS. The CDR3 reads CACRQQGIESPLHL. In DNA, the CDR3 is TGTGCCTGCAGACAACAGGGTATAGAGTCACCCCTCCACCTT.

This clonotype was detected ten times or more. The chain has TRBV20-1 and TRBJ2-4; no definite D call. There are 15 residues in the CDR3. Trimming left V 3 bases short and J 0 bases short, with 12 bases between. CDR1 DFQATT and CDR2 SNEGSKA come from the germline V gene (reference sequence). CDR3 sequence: CSASTQHLAKNIQYF. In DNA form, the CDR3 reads TGCAGTGCTAGCACACAACATTTAGCCAAAAACATTCAGTACTTC.

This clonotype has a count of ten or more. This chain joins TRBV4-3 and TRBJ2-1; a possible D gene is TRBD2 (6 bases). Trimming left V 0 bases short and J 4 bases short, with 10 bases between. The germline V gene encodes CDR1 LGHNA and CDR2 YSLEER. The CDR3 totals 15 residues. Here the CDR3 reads CASSQDHGTYNEQFF. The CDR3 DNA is TGCGCCAGCAGCCAAGATCACGGGACTTACAATGAGCAGTTCTTC.

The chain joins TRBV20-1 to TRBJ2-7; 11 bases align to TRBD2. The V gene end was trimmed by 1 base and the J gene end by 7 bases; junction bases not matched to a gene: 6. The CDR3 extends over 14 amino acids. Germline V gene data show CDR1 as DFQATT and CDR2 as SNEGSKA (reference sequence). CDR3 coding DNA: TGCAGTGCTAGAGGCGCTAGCGGGGGGTATGAGCAGTACTTC. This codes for CSARGASGGYEQYF.

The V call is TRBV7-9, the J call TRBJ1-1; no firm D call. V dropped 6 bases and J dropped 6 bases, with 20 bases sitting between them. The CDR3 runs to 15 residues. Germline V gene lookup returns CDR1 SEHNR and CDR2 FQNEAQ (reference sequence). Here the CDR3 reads CASRDTGQVAPEAFF. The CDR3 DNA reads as TGTGCCAGCAGGGATACCGGGCAGGTCGCTCCTGAAGCTTTCTTT.

The DNA for the CDR3 is TGTGCCAGCAGCGATGGCTTCTACGAGCAGTACTTC. This codes for CASSDGFYEQYF. The V call is TRBV12-3 or TRBV12-4, the J call TRBJ2-7; no clear D gene. The germline V and J ends were trimmed by 6 bases and 3 bases, with 9 bases remaining between them. The length of the CDR3 is 12 residues.

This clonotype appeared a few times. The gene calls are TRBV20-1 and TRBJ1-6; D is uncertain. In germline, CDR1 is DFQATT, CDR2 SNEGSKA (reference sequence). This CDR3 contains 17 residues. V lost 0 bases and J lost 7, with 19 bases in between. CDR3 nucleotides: TGCAGTGCTAGAGATCTCACTACTGCGGGCGAGAATTCACCCCTCCACTTT. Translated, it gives CSARDLTTAGENSPLHF.

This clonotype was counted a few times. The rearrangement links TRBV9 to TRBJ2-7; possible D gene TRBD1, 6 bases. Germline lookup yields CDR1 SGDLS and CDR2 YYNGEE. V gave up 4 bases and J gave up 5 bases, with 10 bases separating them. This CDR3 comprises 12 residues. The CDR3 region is CASSLGGHEQYF. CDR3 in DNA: TGTGCCAGCAGCCTAGGGGGACACGAGCAGTACTTC.

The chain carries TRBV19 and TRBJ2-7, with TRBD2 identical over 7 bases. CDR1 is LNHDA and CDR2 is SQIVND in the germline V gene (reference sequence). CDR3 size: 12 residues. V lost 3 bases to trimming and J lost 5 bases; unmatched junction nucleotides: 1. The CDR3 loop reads CASSMGGDEQYF. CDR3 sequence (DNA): TGTGCCAGTAGTATGGGAGGGGACGAGCAGTACTTC.

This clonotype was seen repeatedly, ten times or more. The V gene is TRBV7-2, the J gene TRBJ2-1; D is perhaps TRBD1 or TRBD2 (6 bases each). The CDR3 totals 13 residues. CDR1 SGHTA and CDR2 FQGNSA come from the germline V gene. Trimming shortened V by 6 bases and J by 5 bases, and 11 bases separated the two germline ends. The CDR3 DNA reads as TGTGCCAGCAGACTTAGGGGGGACAATGAGCAGTTCTTC. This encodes CASRLRGDNEQFF. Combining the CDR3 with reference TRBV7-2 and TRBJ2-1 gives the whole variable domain GAGVSQSPSNKVTEKGKDVELRCDPISGHTALYWYRQSLGQGLEFLIYFQGNSAPDKSGLPSDRFSAERTGGSVSTLTIQRTQQEDSAVYLCASRLRGDNEQFFGPGTRLTVL.

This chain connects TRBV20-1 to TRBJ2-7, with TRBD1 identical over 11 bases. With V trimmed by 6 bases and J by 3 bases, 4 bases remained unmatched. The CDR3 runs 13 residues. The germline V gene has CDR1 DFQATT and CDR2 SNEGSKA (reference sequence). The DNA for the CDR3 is TGCAGTGCACCGGGACAGGGGGTCTACGAGCAGTACTTC. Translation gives CSAPGQGVYEQYF.

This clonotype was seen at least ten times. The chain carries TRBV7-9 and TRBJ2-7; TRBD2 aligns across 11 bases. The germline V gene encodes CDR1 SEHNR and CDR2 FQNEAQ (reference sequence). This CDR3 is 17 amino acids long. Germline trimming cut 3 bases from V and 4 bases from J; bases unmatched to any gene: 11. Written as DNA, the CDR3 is TGTGCCAGCAGCTTCCTGACTAGCGGGGCCTTAGTTTACGAGCAGTACTTC. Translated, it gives CASSFLTSGALVYEQYF. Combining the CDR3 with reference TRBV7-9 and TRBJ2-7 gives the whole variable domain DTGVSQNPRHKITKRGQNVTFRCDPISEHNRLYWYRQTLGQGPEFLTYFQNEAQLEKSRLLSDRFSAERPKGSFSTLEIQRTEQGDSAMYLCASSFLTSGALVYEQYFGPGTRLTVT.

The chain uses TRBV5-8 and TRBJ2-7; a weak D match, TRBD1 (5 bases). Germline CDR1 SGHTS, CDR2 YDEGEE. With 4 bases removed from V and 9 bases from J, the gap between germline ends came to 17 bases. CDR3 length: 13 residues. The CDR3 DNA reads TGTGCCAGCAGCCCAGTCAGGGCGCGTCGGCAGTACTTC. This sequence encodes CASSPVRARRQYF.

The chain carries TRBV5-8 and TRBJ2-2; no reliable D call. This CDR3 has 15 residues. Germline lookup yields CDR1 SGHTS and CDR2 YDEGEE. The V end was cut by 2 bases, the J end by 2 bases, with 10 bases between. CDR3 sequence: CASSFRAANTGELFF. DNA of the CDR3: TGTGCCAGCAGCTTCCGGGCAGCTAACACCGGGGAGCTGTTTTTT.

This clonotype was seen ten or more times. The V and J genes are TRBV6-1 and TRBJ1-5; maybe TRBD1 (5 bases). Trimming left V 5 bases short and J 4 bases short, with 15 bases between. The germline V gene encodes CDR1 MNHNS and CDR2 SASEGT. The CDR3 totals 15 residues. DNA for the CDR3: TGTGCCAGCAGTCTCTCTCAGACAGCAAATCAGCCCCAGCATTTT. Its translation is CASSLSQTANQPQHF.

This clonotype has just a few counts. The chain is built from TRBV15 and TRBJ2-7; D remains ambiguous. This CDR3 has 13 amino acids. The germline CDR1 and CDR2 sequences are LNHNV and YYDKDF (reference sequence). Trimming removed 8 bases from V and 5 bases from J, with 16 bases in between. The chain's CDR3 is CATASSHGHEQYF. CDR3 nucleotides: TGTGCCACCGCATCCAGTCACGGCCACGAGCAGTACTTC.

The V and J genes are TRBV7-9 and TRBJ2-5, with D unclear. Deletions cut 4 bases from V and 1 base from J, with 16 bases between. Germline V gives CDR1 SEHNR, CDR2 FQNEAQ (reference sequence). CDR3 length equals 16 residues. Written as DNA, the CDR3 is TGTGCCAGCAGCTCGTCGCCCGCCCCATTCCAAGAGACCCAGTACTTC. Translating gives CASSSSPAPFQETQYF.